These 26 T cell receptor beta chains were all obtained from the same sample, sequenced in a study of T-cell reconstitution after alpha-beta-depleted transplantation in children. This sample's TCRbeta library carried unique molecular identifier barcodes. Each CDR3 protein gets one entry after TCRdb re-called the PCR reads with MiXCR. The sample has fewer than 500,000 distinct CDR3 sequences, approximately 41% seen once; the top ten hold under 35%. Sample: PBMCs, taken before TCRalphabeta/CD19-depleted stem cell transplant. These receptors were taken from a girl aged 2-10 years with aplastic anemia, due to receive a stem cell transplant.

This sequence joins TRBV5-6 and TRBJ1-2; no firm D call. V lost 4 bases and J 5 bases, leaving 18 bases between the germline ends. Germline V gene sequence: CDR1 SGHDT, CDR2 YYEEEE. This CDR3 has 15 amino acids. In nucleotides, the CDR3 is TGTGCCAGCAGCCCGCAGAAGGGAACTCTTTATGGCTACACCTTC. Protein: CASSPQKGTLYGYTF.

V usage is TRBV4-2 and J usage is TRBJ2-1; 9 bases fit TRBD2. Germline V gene sequence: CDR1 LGHNA, CDR2 YNFKEQ. The CDR3 totals 16 residues. J lost 9 bases, V lost 0 bases, and 9 bases had no gene match. The CDR3 loop reads CASSQDPGTSKIEQFF. For the CDR3, the DNA is TGTGCCAGCAGCCAAGATCCCGGGACTAGCAAAATTGAGCAGTTCTTC.

The sample holds a few counts of this clonotype. V usage is TRBV12-3 or TRBV12-4 and J usage is TRBJ1-2; D is possibly TRBD1 (6 bases). V was shortened by 5 bases and J by 4 bases, with 17 bases between the two germline ends. The CDR3 totals 15 residues. CDR3 amino acids: CASSPSRGSFYGYTF. CDR3 coding DNA: TGTGCCAGCAGTCCTTCCAGGGGCTCATTCTATGGCTACACCTTC.

This clonotype was recorded at least ten times. The rearrangement joins TRBV20-1 to TRBJ2-3; D is undetermined. Germline loops: CDR1 DFQATT, CDR2 SNEGSKA (reference sequence). Trimming left V 3 bases short and J 2 bases short, with 15 bases between. The CDR3 extends over 15 amino acids. The CDR3 coding sequence is TGCAGTGCTAGGATGGCTCGCAAAGACACAGATACGCAGTATTTT. Residues: CSARMARKDTDTQYF.

The chain has TRBV30 and TRBJ2-7, with a possible D match to TRBD2 (5 bases). Trimming pared 1 base from V and 1 base from J, leaving 8 bases between. CDR3 size: 13 residues. Germline assignment: CDR1 GTSNPN and CDR2 SVGIG (reference sequence). Here the CDR3 reads CAWSDRRSYEQYF. CDR3 coding DNA: TGTGCCTGGAGTGACCGGAGGTCCTACGAGCAGTACTTC.

V gene TRBV12-3 or TRBV12-4 combines with J gene TRBJ2-5; D uncertain. The V and J ends lost 6 bases and 2 bases respectively, with 13 bases between them. The CDR3 sequence is 14 residues long. This CDR3 reads CASSRVTQQETQYF. The CDR3 nucleotides are TGTGCCAGCAGCCGAGTGACACAGCAAGAGACCCAGTACTTC.

Note on this clonotype: The CDR3 carries no conserved terminal phenylalanine or tryptophan, so it likely arises from a read error. The chain couples TRBV27 to TRBJ1-1; D might be TRBD1 (5 bases). The germline V and J ends were trimmed by 6 bases and 6 bases, with 8 bases remaining between them. CDR3 length: 11 residues. Germline-derived CDR1 and CDR2 are MNHEY and SMNVEV (reference sequence). As DNA, the CDR3 is TGTGCCAGCAGGACAGCCGCTGAAGCTTTCCTT. Amino acid sequence: CASRTAAEAFL.

This chain uses TRBV7-2 with TRBJ2-3; D not certain. CDR3 length equals 14 residues. Germline V gives CDR1 SGHTA, CDR2 FQGNSA. The V and J ends lost 5 bases and 0 bases respectively, with 9 bases between them. The CDR3, as DNA: TGTGCCAGCAGCCCCGTGACTAGCACAGATACGCAGTATTTT. It specifies CASSPVTSTDTQYF.

A word on this clonotype: This may come from a read error, since a much larger clone is one base off. This chain links TRBV12-3 or TRBV12-4 with TRBJ2-7; D call uncertain. The CDR3 totals 19 residues. This chain's CDR3 is CACSFKGIPITTASYEQYF. The CDR3, as DNA: TGTGCCTGCAGTTTTAAGGGTATTCCGATAACCACAGCCTCCTACGAGCAGTACTTC.

As to this clonotype: Compared with germline, one end of the junction differs, possibly owing to a read error. This chain links TRBV4-1 with TRBJ2-7; the D gene is possibly TRBD2 (5 bases). Germline CDR1 is MGHRA and CDR2 is YSYEKL. CDR3 length: 14 amino acids. The CDR3 nucleotides read TGCGCCAGCAGCCAAGCCCGGGGAAGATACGAGCAGTACTTT. Translation: CASSQARGRYEQYF.

The J gene is TRBJ2-1, the V gene TRBV7-9, with TRBD2 matching 8 bases. The germline CDR1 and CDR2 sequences are SEHNR and FQNEAQ (reference sequence). V dropped 3 bases and J dropped 6; count of bases not matched to a gene: 13. This CDR3 comprises 17 residues. In nucleotides, the CDR3 is TGTGCCAGCAGCTTCCCCACATTAGCGGGGAAGAGCAATGAGCAGTTCTTC. Translation: CASSFPTLAGKSNEQFF.

The gene calls are TRBV20-1 and TRBJ2-3; no reliable D call. V gave up 0 bases and J gave up 2 bases, with 12 bases separating them. The V gene's germline CDR1 is DFQATT and CDR2 SNEGSKA (reference sequence). This CDR3 is 15 amino acids long. The CDR3, as DNA: TGCAGTGCTAGAGATTTTTTAACGGACACAGATACGCAGTATTTT. It codes for CSARDFLTDTDTQYF.

The chain is built from TRBV5-1 and TRBJ2-7, with D maybe TRBD2 (5 bases). This CDR3 has 15 amino acids. Trimming stripped 0 bases from V and 3 bases from J, with 13 bases between. Germline CDR1 and CDR2: SGHRS and YFSETQ. DNA for the CDR3: TGCGCCAGCAGCTTGGCGGCGGGCTCTTTCTACGAGCAGTACTTC. Encoded protein: CASSLAAGSFYEQYF.

This clonotype appeared many times. The J gene is TRBJ1-6, the V gene TRBV27; the D gene is possibly TRBD1 (5 bases). The V end lost 3 bases, the J end lost 10 bases, and 16 bases lay between the germline ends. The CDR3 consists of 15 residues. CDR1 and CDR2 from the germline V gene are MNHEY and SMNVEV (reference sequence). The chain's CDR3 is CASSFGQGLSSPLHF. The CDR3, as DNA: TGTGCCAGCAGTTTTGGTCAGGGTTTATCCTCACCCCTCCACTTT.

This clonotype was counted between two and nine times. The chain carries TRBV20-1 and TRBJ1-2; D is uncertain. V was pared by 6 bases and J by 8 bases, with 10 bases between. The CDR3 length is 10 residues. CDR1 and CDR2 (germline): DFQATT, SNEGSKA (reference sequence). The CDR3 DNA is TGCAGTGCCTCTGGCCGCGGCTACACCTTC. It yields the protein CSASGRGYTF.

The chain employs TRBV20-1 and TRBJ2-1; perhaps TRBD1 as D (6 bases). Per germline, CDR1 DFQATT and CDR2 SNEGSKA (reference sequence). This CDR3 spans 13 amino acids. Deletions cut 7 bases from V and 4 bases from J, with 14 bases between. The CDR3 loop is CSGLGAEYNEQFF. The CDR3 DNA sequence: TGCAGTGGCTTGGGGGCAGAGTACAATGAGCAGTTCTTC.

This chain joins TRBV6-5 and TRBJ2-5, with TRBD2 identical over 10 bases. With 0 bases clipped from V and 9 bases from J, the junction kept 16 bases outside the gene matches. This CDR3 comprises 18 residues. Germline-derived CDR1 and CDR2 are MNHEY and SVGAGI. This CDR3 is CASSYSPSLAGKGGAQYF. The CDR3 DNA follows: TGTGCCAGCAGTTACTCCCCGTCACTAGCGGGGAAGGGAGGGGCCCAGTACTTC.

The CDR3 reads CASEGTPRRGWGNEQFF. For the CDR3, the DNA is TGTGCCAGCGAAGGGACCCCGAGGCGGGGCTGGGGCAATGAGCAGTTCTTC. The genes are TRBV13 and TRBJ2-1; TRBD2 might be the D (6 bases). V was pared by 8 bases and J by 6 bases, with 26 bases between. There are 17 residues in the CDR3. Germline loops: CDR1 PRHDT, CDR2 FYEKMQ (reference sequence).

The chain employs TRBV20-1 and TRBJ2-7, with D possibly matching TRBD2 (6 bases). The CDR3 is made up of 13 amino acids. Trimming stripped 2 bases from V and 4 bases from J, with 12 bases between. Germline V gives CDR1 DFQATT, CDR2 SNEGSKA (reference sequence). The CDR3 loop reads CSARSPGTYEQYF. The DNA for the CDR3 is TGCAGTGCTAGATCCCCAGGGACTTACGAGCAGTACTTC.

This clonotype has at least ten counts. The gene calls are TRBV7-3 and TRBJ2-3; tentative D call: TRBD2 (5 bases). From germline, CDR1 is SGHTA and CDR2 FQGTGA. Trimming cost V 5 bases and J 0 bases, with 18 bases left between them. The CDR3 is made up of 17 amino acids. DNA for the CDR3: TGTGCCAGCAGCCCCCCCAGCGGCAGCACTAGCACAGATACGCAGTATTTT. As protein: CASSPPSGSTSTDTQYF.

V usage is TRBV4-1 and J usage is TRBJ2-1; D unclear. The CDR3 consists of 18 residues. V gave up 1 base and J gave up 3 bases, with 19 bases separating them. Germline V CDR1 and CDR2: MGHRA, YSYEKL. The DNA for the CDR3 is TGCGCCAGCAGCCAAGGCCCCACCTTCGCCGCCGACTACAATGAGCAGTTCTTC. Protein sequence: CASSQGPTFAADYNEQFF.

The sample holds many counts of this clonotype. This chain connects TRBV25-1 to TRBJ2-3; TRBD2 matches at 9 bases. The CDR3 is made up of 17 amino acids. V gave up 6 bases and J gave up 5 bases; unmatched junction bases: 15. The germline V gene encodes CDR1 MGHDK and CDR2 SYGVNS. CDR3 sequence reads: CASRLQPGLAKGDTQYF. CDR3 DNA: TGTGCCAGCAGGCTTCAGCCGGGACTAGCTAAAGGAGATACGCAGTATTTT.

This clonotype showed up just once. The J gene is TRBJ2-1, the V gene TRBV5-1; 13 bases fit TRBD2. Per the germline V gene, CDR1 is SGHRS and CDR2 is YFSETQ. The ends lost 3 bases at V and 7 bases at J; junction bases unmatched: 10. This CDR3 has 17 residues. The CDR3 coding sequence is TGCGCCAGCAGCTGGGCCCCACTAGCGGGAGGGGGTAATGAGCAGTTCTTC. Amino acid sequence: CASSWAPLAGGGNEQFF. The variable domain in full, completed from reference TRBV5-1 and TRBJ2-1, reads KAGVTQTPRYLIKTRGQQVTLSCSPISGHRSVSWYQQTPGQGLQFLFEYFSETQRNKGNFPGRFSGRQFSNSRSEMNVSTLELGDSALYLCASSWAPLAGGGNEQFFGPGTRLTVL.

The table lists this clonotype with many counts. The J gene is TRBJ1-2, the V gene TRBV7-2, with 7 bases aligning to TRBD1. In germline, CDR1 is SGHTA, CDR2 FQGNSA. This CDR3 has 14 amino acids. The V segment lost 5 bases and the J segment 5 bases; nucleotides outside the gene matches: 8. The CDR3: CASSPGQEPYGYTF. CDR3 sequence (DNA): TGTGCCAGCAGCCCTGGACAGGAACCTTATGGCTACACCTTC.

This clonotype was seen at least ten times. V is TRBV11-2 and J is TRBJ2-2, with 12 bases aligning to TRBD2. Germline V lookup: CDR1 SGHAT, CDR2 FQNNGV. CDR3 size: 17 residues. Germline trimming cut 4 bases from V and 5 bases from J; bases unmatched to any gene: 8. The CDR3, as DNA: TGTGCCAGCAGCTCCTCGACTAGCGGGAGCCGGACCGGGGAGCTGTTTTTT. Translation: CASSSSTSGSRTGELFF.

V gene TRBV4-1 combines with J gene TRBJ2-3, with 10 nucleotides matching TRBD2. Trimming cost V 0 bases and J 3 bases; bases outside gene matches: 3. The germline CDR1 and CDR2 sequences are MGHRA and YSYEKL. The CDR3 runs 16 residues. The CDR3 is CASSQDPLAGTDTQYF. The DNA for the CDR3 is TGCGCCAGCAGCCAAGATCCACTAGCGGGGACAGATACGCAGTATTTT.